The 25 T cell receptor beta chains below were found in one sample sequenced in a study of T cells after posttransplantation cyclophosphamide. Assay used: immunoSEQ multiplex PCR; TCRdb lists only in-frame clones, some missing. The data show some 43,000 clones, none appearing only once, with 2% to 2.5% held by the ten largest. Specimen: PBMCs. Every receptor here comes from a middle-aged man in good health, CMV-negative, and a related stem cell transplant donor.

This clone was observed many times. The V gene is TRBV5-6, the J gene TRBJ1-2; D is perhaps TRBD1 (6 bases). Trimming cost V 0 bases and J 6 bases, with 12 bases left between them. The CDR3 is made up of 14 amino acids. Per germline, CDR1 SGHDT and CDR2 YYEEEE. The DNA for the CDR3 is TGTGCCAGCAGCTTGGATCAGGGGTTAAATGGCTACACCTTC. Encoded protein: CASSLDQGLNGYTF.

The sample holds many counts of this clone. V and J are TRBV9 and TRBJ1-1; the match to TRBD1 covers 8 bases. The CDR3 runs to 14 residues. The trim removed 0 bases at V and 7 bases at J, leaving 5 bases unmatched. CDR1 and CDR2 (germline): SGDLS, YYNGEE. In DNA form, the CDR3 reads TGTGCCAGCAGCGTAGTGGCCACAGGGGGTGAAGCTTTCTTT. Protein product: CASSVVATGGEAFF. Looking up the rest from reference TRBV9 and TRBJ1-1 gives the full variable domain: DSGVTQTPKHLITATGQRVTLRCSPRSGDLSVYWYQQSLDQGLQFLIQYYNGEERAKGNILERFSAQQFPDLHSELNLSSLELGDSALYFCASSVVATGGEAFFGQGTRLTVV.

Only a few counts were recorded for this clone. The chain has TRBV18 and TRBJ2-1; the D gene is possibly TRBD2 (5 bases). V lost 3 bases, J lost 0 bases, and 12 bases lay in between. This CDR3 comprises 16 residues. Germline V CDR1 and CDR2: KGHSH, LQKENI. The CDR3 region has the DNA TGTGCCAGCTCACCGTCACCAGCGGCCTCCTACAATGAGCAGTTCTTC. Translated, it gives CASSPSPAASYNEQFF.

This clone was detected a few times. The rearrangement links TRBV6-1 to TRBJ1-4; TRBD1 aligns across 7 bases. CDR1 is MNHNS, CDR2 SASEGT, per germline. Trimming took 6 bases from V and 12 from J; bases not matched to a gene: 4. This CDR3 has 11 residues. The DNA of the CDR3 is TGTGCCAGCAGGTTTGGGACAGAACTGTTTTTT. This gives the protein CASRFGTELFF.

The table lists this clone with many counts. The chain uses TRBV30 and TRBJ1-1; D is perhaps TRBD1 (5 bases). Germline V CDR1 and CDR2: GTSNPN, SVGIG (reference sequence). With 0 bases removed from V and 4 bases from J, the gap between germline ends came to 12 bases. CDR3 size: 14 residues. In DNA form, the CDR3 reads TGTGCCTGGAGTGTCGGCGGGGCGGCCACTGAAGCTTTCTTT. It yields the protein CAWSVGGAATEAFF.

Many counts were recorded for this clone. The DNA for the CDR3 is TGCGCCAGCAGCCAGACAGGGGTGGGGAACACTGAAGCTTTCTTT. Its translation: CASSQTGVGNTEAFF. The chain links TRBV4-1 to TRBJ1-1; 8 bases line up with TRBD1. The CDR3 covers 15 residues. V dropped 3 bases and J dropped 1; count of bases not matched to a gene: 4. Germline V gene lookup returns CDR1 MGHRA and CDR2 YSYEKL.

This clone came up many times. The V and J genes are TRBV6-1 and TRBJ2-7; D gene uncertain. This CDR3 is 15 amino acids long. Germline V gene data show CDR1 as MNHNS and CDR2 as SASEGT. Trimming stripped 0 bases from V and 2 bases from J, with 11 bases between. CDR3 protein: CASSEANSFAYEQYF. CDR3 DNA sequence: TGTGCCAGCAGTGAAGCAAACAGCTTTGCCTACGAGCAGTACTTC.

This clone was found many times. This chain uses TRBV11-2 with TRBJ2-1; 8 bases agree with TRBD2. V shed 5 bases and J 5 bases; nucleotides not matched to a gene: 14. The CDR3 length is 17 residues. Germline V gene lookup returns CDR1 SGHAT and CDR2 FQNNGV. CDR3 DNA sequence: TGTGCCAGCAGCCACGGTTCTAGCGGGTTCTTCCACAATGAGCAGTTCTTC. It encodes CASSHGSSGFFHNEQFF.

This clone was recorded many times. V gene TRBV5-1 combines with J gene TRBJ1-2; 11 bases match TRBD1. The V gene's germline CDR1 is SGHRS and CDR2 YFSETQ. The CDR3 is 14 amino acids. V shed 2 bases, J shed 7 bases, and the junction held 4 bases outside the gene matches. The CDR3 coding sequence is TGCGCCAGCAGCTTAGGACAGGGGGCATTTGGCTACACCTTC. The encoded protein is CASSLGQGAFGYTF.

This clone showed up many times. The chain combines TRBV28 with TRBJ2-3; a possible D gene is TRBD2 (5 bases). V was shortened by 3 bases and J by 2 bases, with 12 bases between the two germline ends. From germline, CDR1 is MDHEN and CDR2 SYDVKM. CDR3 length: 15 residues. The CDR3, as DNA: TGTGCCAGCAGTTTCGACCGGGGTAACACAGATACGCAGTATTTT. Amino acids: CASSFDRGNTDTQYF. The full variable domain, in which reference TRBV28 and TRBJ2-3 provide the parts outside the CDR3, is DVKVTQSSRYLVKRTGEKVFLECVQDMDHENMFWYRQDPGLGLRLIYFSYDVKMKEKGDIPEGYSVSREKKERFSLILESASTNQTSMYLCASSFDRGNTDTQYFGPGTRLTVL.

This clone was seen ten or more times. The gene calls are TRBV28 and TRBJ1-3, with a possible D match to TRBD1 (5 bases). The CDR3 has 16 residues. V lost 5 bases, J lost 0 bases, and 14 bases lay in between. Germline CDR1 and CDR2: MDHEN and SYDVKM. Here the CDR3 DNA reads TGTGCCAGCAGTCCGGGACTGCCTCTCTCTGGAAACACCATATATTTT. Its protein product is CASSPGLPLSGNTIYF. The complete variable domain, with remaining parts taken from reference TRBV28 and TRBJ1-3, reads DVKVTQSSRYLVKRTGEKVFLECVQDMDHENMFWYRQDPGLGLRLIYFSYDVKMKEKGDIPEGYSVSREKKERFSLILESASTNQTSMYLCASSPGLPLSGNTIYFGEGSWLTVV.

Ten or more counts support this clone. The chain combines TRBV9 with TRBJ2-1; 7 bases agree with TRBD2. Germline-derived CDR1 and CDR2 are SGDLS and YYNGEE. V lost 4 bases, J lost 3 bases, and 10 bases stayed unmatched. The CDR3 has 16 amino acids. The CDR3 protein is CASSPPGGRFYNEQFF. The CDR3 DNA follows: TGTGCCAGCAGCCCCCCTGGCGGGAGATTCTACAATGAGCAGTTCTTC.

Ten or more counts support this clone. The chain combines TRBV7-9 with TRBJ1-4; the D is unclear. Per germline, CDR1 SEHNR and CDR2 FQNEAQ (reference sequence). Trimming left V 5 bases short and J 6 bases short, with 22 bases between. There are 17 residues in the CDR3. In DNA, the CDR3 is TGTGCCAGCAGCAGAGGCCCTGGCGGGGTATTGGATGAAAAACTGTTTTTT. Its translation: CASSRGPGGVLDEKLFF.

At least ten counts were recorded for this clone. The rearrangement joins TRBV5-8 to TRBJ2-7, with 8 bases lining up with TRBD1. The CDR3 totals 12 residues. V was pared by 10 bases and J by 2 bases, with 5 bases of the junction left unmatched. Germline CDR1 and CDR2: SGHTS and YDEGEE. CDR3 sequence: CAVRDRPYEQYF. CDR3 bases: TGTGCCGTCCGGGACAGGCCCTACGAGCAGTACTTC.

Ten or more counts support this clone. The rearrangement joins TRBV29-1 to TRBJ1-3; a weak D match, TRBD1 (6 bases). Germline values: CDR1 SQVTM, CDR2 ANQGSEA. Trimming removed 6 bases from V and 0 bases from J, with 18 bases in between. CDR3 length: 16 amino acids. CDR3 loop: CSVIPGQPFSGNTIYF. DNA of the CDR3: TGCAGCGTGATACCGGGACAACCTTTCTCTGGAAACACCATATATTTT. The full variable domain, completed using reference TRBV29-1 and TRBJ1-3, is SAVISQKPSRDICQRGTSLTIQCQVDSQVTMMFWYRQQPGQSLTLIATANQGSEATYESGFVIDKFPISRPNLTFSTLTVSNMSPEDSSIYLCSVIPGQPFSGNTIYFGEGSWLTVV.

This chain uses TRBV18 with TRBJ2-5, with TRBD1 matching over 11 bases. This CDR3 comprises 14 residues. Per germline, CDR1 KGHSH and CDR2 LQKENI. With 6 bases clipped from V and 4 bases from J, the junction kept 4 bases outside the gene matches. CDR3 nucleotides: TGTGCCAGCTCCCCGGGACAGGGGGTAGAGACCCAGTACTTC. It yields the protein CASSPGQGVETQYF.

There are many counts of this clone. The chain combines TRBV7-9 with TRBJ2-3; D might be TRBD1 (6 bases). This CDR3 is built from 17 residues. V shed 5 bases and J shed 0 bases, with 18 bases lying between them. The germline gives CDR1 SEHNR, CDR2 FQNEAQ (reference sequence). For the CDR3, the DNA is TGTGCCAGCAGCCCCCCCCCTGGGACACTTAGCACAGATACGCAGTATTTT. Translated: CASSPPPGTLSTDTQYF.

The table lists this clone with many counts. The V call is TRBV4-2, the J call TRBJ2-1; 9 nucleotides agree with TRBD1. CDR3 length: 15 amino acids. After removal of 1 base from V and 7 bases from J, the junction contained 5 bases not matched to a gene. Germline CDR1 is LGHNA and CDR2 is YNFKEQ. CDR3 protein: CASSQARQGGNEQFF. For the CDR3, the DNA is TGTGCCAGCAGCCAAGCACGACAGGGGGGGAATGAGCAGTTCTTC.

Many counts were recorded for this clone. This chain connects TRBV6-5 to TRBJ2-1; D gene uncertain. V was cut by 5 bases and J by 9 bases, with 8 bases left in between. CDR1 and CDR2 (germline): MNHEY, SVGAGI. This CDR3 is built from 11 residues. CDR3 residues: CASSQTSEQFF. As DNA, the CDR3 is TGTGCCAGCAGTCAAACAAGTGAGCAGTTCTTC.

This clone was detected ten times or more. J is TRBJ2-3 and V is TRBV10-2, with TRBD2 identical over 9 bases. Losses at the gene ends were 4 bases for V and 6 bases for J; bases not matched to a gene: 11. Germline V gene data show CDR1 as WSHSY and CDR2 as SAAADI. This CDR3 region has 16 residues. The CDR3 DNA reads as TGCGCCAGCAGTGCGGCGGGAGGGCCAAAACTTGATACGCAGTATTTT. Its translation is CASSAAGGPKLDTQYF.

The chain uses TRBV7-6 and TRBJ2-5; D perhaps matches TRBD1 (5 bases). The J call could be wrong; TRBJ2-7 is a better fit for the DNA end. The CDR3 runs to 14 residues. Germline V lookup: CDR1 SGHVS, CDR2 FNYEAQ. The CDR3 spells CASSLVDTLDEQYF. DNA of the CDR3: TGTGCCAGCAGCTTAGTGGACACCCTCGACGAGCAGTACTTC.

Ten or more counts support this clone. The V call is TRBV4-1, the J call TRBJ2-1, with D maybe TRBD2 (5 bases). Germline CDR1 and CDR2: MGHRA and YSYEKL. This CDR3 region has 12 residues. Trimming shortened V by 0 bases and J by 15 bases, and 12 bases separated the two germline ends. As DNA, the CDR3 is TGCGCCAGCAGCCAAGATCTGTCTAGCTCGTTCTTC. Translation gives CASSQDLSSSFF.

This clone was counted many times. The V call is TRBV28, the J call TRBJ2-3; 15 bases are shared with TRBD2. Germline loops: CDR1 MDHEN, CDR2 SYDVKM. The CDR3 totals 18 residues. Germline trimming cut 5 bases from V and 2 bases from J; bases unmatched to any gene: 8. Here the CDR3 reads CASSLWTSGRALTDTQYF. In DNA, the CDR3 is TGTGCCAGCAGTCTCTGGACTAGCGGGAGGGCCCTCACAGATACGCAGTATTTT.

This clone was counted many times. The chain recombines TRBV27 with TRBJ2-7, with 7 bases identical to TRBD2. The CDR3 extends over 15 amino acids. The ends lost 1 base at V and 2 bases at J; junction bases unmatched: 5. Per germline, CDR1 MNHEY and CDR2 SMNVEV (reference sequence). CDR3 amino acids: CASSLWAGAAYEQYF. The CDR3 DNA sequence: TGTGCCAGCAGTTTATGGGCGGGAGCAGCCTACGAGCAGTACTTC.

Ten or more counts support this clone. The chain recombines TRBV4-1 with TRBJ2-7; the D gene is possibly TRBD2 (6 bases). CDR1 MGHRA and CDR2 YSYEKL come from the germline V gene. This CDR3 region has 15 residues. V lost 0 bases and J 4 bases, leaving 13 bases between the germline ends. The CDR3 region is CASSQDWDGGYEQYF. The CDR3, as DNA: TGCGCCAGCAGCCAAGACTGGGACGGAGGGTACGAGCAGTACTTC.